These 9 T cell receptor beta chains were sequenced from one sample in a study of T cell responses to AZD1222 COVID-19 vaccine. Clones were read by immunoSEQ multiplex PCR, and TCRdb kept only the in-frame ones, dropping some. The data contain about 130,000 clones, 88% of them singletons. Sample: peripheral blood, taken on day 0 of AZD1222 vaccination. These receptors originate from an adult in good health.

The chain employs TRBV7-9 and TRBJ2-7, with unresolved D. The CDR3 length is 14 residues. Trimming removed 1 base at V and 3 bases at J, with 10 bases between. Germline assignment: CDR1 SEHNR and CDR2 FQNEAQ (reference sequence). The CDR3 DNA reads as TGTGCCAGCAGCTTAGGGTTCGGCAGCTACGAGCAGTACTTC. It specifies CASSLGFGSYEQYF.

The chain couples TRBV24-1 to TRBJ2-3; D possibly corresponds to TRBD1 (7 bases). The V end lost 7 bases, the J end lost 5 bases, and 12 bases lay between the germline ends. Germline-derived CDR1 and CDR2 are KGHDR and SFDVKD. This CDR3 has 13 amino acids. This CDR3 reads CATREQGGDTQYF. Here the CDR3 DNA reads TGTGCCACCAGGGAGCAGGGGGGAGATACGCAGTATTTT.

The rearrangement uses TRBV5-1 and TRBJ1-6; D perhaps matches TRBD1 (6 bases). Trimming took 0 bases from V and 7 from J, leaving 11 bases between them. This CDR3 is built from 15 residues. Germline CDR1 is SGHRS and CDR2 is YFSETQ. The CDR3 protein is CASSLGGGRNSPLHF. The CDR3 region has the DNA TGCGCCAGCAGCTTGGGCGGGGGCCGGAATTCACCCCTCCACTTT.

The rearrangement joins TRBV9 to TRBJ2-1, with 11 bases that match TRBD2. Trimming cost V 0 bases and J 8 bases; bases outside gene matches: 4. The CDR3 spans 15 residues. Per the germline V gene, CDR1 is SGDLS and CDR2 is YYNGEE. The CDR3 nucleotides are TGTGCCAGCAGCGTAGTAGCGGGGGGGCTCGATGAGCAGTTCTTC. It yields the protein CASSVVAGGLDEQFF.

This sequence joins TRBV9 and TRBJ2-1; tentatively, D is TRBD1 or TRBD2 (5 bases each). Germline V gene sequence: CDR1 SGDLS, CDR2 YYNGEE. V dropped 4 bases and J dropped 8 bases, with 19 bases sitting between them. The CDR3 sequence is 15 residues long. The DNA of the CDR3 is TGTGCCAGCAGCCCCCGACGGGACGGACCCTATGAGCAGTTCTTC. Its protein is CASSPRRDGPYEQFF.

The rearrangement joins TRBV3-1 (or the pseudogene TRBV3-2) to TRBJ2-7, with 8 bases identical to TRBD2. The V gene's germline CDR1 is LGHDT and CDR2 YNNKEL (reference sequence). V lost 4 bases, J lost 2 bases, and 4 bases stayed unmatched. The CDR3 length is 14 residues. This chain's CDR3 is CASSRFGGAYEQYF. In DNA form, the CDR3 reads TGTGCCAGCAGCCGTTTCGGGGGGGCCTACGAGCAGTACTTC.

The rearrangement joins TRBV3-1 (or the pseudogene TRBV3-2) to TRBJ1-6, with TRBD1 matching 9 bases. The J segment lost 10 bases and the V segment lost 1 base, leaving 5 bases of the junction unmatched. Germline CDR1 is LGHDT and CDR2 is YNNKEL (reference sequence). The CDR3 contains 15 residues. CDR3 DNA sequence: TGTGCCAGCAGCCAAGCCGACAGGGGGGACTCACCCCTCCACTTT. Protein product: CASSQADRGDSPLHF.

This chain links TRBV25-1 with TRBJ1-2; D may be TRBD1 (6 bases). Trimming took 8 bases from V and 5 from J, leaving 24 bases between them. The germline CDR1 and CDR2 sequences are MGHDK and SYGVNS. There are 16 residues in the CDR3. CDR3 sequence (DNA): TGTGCCAGCCCGCCAAGGACAGTACTCGCAAGGTATGGCTACACCTTC. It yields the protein CASPPRTVLARYGYTF.

CDR3 region: CASSPKMNTEAFF. The CDR3 DNA reads TGTGCCAGCAGTCCTAAGATGAACACTGAAGCTTTCTTT. V usage is TRBV9 and J usage is TRBJ1-1, with D hard to call. Trimming cost V 5 bases and J 0 bases, with 8 bases left between them. Germline CDR1 SGDLS, CDR2 YYNGEE. The CDR3 has 13 residues.